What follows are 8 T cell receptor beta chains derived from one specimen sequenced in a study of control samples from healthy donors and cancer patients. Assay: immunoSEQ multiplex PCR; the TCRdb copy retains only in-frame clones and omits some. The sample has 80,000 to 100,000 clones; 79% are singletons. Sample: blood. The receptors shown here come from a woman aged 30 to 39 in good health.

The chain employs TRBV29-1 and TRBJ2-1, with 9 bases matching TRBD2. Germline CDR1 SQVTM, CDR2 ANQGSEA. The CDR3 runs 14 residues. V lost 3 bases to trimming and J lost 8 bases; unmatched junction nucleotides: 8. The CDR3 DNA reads TGCAGCGTTGATCTGCGGGGGGGTGGCTATGAGCAGTTCTTC. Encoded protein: CSVDLRGGGYEQFF.

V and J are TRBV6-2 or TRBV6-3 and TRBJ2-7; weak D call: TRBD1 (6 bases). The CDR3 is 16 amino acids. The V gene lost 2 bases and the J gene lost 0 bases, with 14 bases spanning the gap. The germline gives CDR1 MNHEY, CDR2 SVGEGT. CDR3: CASSYAPGHLSYEQYF. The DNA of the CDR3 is TGTGCCAGCAGTTACGCCCCGGGACACCTCTCCTACGAGCAGTACTTC.

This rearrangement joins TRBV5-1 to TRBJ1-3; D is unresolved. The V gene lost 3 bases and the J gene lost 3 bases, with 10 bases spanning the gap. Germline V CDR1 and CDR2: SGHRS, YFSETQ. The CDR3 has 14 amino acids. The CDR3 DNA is TGCGCCAGCAGCTCAACCGACATTGGAAACACCATATATTTT. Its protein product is CASSSTDIGNTIYF.

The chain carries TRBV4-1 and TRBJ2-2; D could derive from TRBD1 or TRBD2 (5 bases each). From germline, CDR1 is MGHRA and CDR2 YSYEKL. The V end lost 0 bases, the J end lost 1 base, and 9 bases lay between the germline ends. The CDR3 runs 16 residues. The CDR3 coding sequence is TGCGCCAGCAGCCAAGAGGGGACGAGGAACACCGGGGAGCTGTTTTTT. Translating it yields CASSQEGTRNTGELFF.

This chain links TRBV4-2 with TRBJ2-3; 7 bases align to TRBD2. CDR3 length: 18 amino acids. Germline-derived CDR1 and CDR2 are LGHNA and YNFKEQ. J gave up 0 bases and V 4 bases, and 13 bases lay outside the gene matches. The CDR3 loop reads CASSPLGGGAASTDTQYF. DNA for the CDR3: TGTGCCAGCAGCCCCCTCGGCGGGGGAGCAGCTAGCACAGATACGCAGTATTTT.

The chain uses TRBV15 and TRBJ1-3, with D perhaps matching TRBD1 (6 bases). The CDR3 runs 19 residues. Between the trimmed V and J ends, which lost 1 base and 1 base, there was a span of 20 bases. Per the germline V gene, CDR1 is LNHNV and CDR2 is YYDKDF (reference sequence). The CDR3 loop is CATSRVGGAGGRSGNTIYF. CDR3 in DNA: TGTGCCACCAGCAGAGTGGGGGGGGCCGGGGGCCGATCTGGAAACACCATATATTTT.

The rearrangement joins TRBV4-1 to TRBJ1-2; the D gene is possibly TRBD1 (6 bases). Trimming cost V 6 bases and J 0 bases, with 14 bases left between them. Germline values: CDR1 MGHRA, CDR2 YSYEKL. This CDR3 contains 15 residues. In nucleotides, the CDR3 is TGCGCCAGCAGTGGGGCAGGGGAAACTAACTATGGCTACACCTTC. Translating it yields CASSGAGETNYGYTF.

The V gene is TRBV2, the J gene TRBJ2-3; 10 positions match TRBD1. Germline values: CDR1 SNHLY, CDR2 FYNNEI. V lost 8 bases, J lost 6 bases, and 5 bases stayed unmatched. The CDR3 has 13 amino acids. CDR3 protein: CASRTGGYDTQYF. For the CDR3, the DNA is TGTGCCAGCCGGACAGGGGGGTATGATACGCAGTATTTT.